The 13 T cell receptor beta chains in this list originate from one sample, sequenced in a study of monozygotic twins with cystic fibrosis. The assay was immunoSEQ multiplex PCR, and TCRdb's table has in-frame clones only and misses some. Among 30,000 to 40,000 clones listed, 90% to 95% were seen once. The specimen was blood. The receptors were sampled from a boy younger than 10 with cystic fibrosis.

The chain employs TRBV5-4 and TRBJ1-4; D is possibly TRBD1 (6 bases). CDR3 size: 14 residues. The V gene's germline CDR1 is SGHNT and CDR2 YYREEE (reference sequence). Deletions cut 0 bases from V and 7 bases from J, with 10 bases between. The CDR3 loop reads CASSLAGGGEKLFF. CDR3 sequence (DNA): TGTGCCAGCAGCTTGGCGGGGGGCGGTGAAAAACTGTTTTTT.

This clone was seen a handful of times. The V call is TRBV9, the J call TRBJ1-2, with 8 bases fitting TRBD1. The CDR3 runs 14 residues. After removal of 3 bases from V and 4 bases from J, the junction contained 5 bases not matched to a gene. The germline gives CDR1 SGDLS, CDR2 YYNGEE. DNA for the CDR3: TGTGCCAGCAGCGGAGGAGGGACAGGCTATGGCTACACCTTC. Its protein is CASSGGGTGYGYTF.

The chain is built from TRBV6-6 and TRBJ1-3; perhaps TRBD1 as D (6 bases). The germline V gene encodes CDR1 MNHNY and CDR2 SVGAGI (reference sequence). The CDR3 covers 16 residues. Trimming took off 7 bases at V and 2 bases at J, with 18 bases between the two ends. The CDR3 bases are TGTGCCAGCACCCCCCCCGGGACAATCCCTGGAAACACCATATATTTT. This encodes CASTPPGTIPGNTIYF.

CDR3 protein: CASSIAAGGSGANVLTF. The CDR3 nucleotides read TGTGCCAGTAGTATAGCGGCAGGGGGCTCTGGGGCCAACGTCCTGACTTTC. The chain recombines TRBV19 with TRBJ2-6, with 7 bases matching TRBD1. CDR3 length: 17 residues. Trimming removed 1 base from V and 0 bases from J; junction bases left unmatched: 3. Germline V gives CDR1 LNHDA, CDR2 SQIVND (reference sequence).

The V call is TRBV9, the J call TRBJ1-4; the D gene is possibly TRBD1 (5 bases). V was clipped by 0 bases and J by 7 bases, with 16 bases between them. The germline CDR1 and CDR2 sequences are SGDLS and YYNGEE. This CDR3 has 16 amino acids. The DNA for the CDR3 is TGTGCCAGCAGCGTAGGAGGGGACCCTCGGGGTGAAAAACTGTTTTTT. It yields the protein CASSVGGDPRGEKLFF.

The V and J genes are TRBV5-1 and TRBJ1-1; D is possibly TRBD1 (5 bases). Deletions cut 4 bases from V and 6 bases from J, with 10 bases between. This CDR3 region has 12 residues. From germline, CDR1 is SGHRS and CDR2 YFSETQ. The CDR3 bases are TGCGCCAGCAGCCTAGACAGATCTGAAGCTTTCTTT. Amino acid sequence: CASSLDRSEAFF.

The CDR3 protein is CASSPMWASGVNEQYF. The CDR3 DNA follows: TGCGCCAGCAGCCCGATGTGGGCTAGCGGGGTGAACGAGCAGTACTTC. The J gene is TRBJ2-7, the V gene TRBV4-3; the match to TRBD2 covers 9 bases. This CDR3 is built from 16 residues. J gave up 5 bases and V 4 bases, and 12 bases lay outside the gene matches. The germline gives CDR1 LGHNA, CDR2 YSLEER.

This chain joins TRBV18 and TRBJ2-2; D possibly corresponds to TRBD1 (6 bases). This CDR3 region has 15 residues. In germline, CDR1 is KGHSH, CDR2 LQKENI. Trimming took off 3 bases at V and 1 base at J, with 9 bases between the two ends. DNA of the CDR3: TGTGCCAGCTCACCGCGACAGGAGAACACCGGGGAGCTGTTTTTT. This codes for CASSPRQENTGELFF.

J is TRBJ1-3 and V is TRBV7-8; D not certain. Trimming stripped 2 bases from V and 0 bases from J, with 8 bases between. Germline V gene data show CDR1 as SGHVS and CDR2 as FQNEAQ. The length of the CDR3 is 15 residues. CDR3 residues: CASSLRFLSGNTIYF. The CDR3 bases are TGTGCCAGCAGCTTACGATTCCTCTCTGGAAACACCATATATTTT. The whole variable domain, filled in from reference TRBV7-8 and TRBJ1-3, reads GAGVSQSPRYKVAKRGQDVALRCDPISGHVSLFWYQQALGQGPEFLTYFQNEAQLDKSGLPSDRFFAERPEGSVSTLKIQRTQQEDSAVYLCASSLRFLSGNTIYFGEGSWLTVV.

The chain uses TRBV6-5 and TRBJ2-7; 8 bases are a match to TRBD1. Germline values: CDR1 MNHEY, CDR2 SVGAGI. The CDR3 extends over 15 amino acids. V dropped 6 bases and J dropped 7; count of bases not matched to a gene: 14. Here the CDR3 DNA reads TGTGCCAGCAGCCCATATTGGCAGGGGGCCAGTGAGCAGTACTTC. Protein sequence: CASSPYWQGASEQYF.

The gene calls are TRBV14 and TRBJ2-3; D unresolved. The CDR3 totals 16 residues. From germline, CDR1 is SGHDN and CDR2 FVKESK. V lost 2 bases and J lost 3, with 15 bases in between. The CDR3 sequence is CASSQWVSVGTDTQYF. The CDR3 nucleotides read TGTGCCAGCAGCCAATGGGTCTCCGTTGGTACAGATACGCAGTATTTT. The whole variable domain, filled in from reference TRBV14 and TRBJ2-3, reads EAGVTQFPSHSVIEKGQTVTLRCDPISGHDNLYWYRRVMGKEIKFLLHFVKESKQDESGMPNNRFLAERTGGTYSTLKVQPAELEDSGVYFCASSQWVSVGTDTQYFGPGTRLTVL.

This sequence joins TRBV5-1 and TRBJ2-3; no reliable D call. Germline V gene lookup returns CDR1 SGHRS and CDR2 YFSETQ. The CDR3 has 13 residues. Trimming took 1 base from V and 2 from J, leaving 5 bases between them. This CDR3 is CASSLMVTDTQYF. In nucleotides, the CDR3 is TGCGCCAGCAGCTTGATGGTCACAGATACGCAGTATTTT.

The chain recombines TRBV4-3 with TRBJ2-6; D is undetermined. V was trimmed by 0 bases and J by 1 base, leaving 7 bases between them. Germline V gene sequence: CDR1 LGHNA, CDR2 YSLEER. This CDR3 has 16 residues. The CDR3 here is CASSQEAGSGANVLTF. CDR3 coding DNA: TGCGCCAGCAGCCAAGAAGCCGGGTCTGGGGCCAACGTCCTGACTTTC.